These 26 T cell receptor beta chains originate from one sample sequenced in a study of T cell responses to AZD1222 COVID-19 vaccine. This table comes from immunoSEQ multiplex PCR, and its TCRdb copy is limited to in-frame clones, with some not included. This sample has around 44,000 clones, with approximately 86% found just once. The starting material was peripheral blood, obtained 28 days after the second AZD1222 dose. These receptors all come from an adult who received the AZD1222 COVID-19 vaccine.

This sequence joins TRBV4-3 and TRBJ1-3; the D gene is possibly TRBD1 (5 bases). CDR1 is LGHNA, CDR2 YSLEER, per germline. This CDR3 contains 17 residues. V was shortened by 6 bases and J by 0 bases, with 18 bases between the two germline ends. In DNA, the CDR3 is TGCGCCAGCAGTGTAAATTGGGACCTCTACTCTGGAAACACCATATATTTT. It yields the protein CASSVNWDLYSGNTIYF.

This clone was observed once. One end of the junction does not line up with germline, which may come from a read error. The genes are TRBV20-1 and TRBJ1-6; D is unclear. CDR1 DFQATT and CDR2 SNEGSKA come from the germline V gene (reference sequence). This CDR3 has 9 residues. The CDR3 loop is CSARADTSF. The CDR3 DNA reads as TGCAGTGCTAGAGCCGACACCAGTTTT.

The CDR3 reads CAWAPGVSHEQYF. The CDR3 DNA sequence: TGTGCCTGGGCCCCTGGCGTTAGTCACGAGCAGTACTTC. The chain links TRBV30 to TRBJ2-7; D unresolved. Germline-derived CDR1 and CDR2 are GTSNPN and SVGIG (reference sequence). This CDR3 is built from 13 residues. V gave up 5 bases and J gave up 5 bases, with 16 bases separating them.

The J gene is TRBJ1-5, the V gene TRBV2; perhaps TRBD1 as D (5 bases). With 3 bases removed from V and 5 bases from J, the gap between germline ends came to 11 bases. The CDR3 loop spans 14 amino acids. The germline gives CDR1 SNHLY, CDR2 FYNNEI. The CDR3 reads CASSEGDSYQPQHF. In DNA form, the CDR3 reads TGTGCCAGCAGTGAGGGGGACTCCTATCAGCCCCAGCATTTT.

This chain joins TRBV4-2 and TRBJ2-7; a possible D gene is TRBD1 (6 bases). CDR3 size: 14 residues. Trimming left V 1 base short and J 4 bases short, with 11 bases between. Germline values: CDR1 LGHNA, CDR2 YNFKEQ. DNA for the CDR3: TGTGCCAGCAGCCAAGGGGACACCCCATACGAGCAGTACTTC. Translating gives CASSQGDTPYEQYF.

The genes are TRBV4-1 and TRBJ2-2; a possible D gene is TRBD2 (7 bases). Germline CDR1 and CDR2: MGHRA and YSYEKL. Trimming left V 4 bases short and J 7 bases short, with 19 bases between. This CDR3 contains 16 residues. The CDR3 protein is CASSREGLGGNGELFF. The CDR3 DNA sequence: TGCGCCAGCAGCCGGGAAGGACTAGGGGGGAACGGGGAGCTGTTTTTT.

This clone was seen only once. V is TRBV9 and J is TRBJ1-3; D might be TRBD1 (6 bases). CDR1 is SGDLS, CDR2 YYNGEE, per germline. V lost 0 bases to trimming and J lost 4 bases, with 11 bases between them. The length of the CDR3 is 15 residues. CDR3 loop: CASSVATGSGNTIYF. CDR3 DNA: TGTGCCAGCAGCGTAGCTACAGGGTCCGGAAACACCATATATTTT.

The CDR3 DNA reads as TGTGCCAGCAGCTTGGGGGTTTGGACAGTCAATGAGCAGTTCTTC. Amino acid sequence: CASSLGVWTVNEQFF. The chain combines TRBV5-4 with TRBJ2-1; the D gene is possibly TRBD1 (6 bases). Germline lookup yields CDR1 SGHNT and CDR2 YYREEE (reference sequence). Between the trimmed V and J ends, which lost 0 bases and 6 bases, there was a span of 13 bases. The CDR3 runs 15 residues.

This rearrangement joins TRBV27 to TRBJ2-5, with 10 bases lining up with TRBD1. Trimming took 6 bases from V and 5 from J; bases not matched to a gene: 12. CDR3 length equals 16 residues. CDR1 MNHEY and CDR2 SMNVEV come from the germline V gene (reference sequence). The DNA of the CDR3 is TGTGCCAGCAGCAGACCCCCGACAGGGGGCGCGGAGACCCAGTACTTC. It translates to CASSRPPTGGAETQYF.

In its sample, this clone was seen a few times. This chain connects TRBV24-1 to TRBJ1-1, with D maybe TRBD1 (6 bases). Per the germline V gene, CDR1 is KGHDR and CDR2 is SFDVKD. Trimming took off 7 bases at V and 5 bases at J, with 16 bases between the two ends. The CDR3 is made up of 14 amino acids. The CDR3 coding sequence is TGTGCCACCAGGGCGGGGCAGGGGAGTACTGAAGCTTTCTTT. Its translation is CATRAGQGSTEAFF.

CDR3 DNA: TGTGCCACCAGTGTAGGCAGCTCCTACGAGCAGTACTTC. Its protein is CATSVGSSYEQYF. The J gene is TRBJ2-7, the V gene TRBV24-1; D gene ambiguous. Germline lookup yields CDR1 KGHDR and CDR2 SFDVKD. Trimming removed 5 bases at V and 0 bases at J, with 7 bases between. CDR3 size: 13 residues.

The CDR3 region has the DNA TGTGCCAGCAGTCGAACAGGCGGGAGGACTAGCGGGTACCAAGAGACCCAGTACTTC. It codes for CASSRTGGRTSGYQETQYF. The chain is built from TRBV27 and TRBJ2-5; 11 positions agree with TRBD2. V shed 5 bases, J shed 0 bases, and the junction held 14 bases outside the gene matches. This CDR3 region has 19 residues. The V gene's germline CDR1 is MNHEY and CDR2 SMNVEV (reference sequence).

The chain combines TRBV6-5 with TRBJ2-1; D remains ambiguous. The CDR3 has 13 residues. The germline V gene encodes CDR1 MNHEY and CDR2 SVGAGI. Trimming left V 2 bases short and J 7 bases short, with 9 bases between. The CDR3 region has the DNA TGTGCCAGCAGTTACCAGGTGGAGAATGAGCAGTTCTTC. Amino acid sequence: CASSYQVENEQFF.

The CDR3 nucleotides read TGTGCCAGCAGTTCCCCGGGACAGGGGGCCTATGGCTACACCTTC. Translated: CASSSPGQGAYGYTF. This chain connects TRBV6-2 or TRBV6-3 to TRBJ1-2, with 12 bases matching TRBD1. The junction had 4 bases not matched to a gene; V was cut back by 4 bases and J by 4 bases. CDR1 is MNHEY, CDR2 SVGEGT, per germline. The CDR3 runs 15 residues.

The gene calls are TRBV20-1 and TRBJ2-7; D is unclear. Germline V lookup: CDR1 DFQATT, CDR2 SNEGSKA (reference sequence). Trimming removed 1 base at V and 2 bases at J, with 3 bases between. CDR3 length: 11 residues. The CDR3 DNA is TGCAGTGCTAGAGGACCCTACGAGCAGTACTTC. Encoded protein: CSARGPYEQYF.

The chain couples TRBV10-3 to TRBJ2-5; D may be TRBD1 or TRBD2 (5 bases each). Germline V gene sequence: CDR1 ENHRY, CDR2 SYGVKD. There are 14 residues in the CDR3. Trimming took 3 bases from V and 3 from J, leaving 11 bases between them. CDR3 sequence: CAISDGGSEETQYF. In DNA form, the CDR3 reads TGTGCCATCAGTGATGGGGGTTCGGAAGAGACCCAGTACTTC.

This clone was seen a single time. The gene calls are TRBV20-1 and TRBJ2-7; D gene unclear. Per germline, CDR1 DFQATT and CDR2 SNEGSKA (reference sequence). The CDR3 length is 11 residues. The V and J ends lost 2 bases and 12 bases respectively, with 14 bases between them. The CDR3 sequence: CSARSHPVLYF. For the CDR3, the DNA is TGCAGTGCTAGATCCCACCCGGTATTGTACTTC.

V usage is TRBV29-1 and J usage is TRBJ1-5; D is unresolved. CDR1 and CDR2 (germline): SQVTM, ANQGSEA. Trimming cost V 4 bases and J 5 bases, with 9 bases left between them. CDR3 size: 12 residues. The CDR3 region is CSVGTDDQPQHF. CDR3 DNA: TGCAGCGTTGGGACTGACGATCAGCCCCAGCATTTT.

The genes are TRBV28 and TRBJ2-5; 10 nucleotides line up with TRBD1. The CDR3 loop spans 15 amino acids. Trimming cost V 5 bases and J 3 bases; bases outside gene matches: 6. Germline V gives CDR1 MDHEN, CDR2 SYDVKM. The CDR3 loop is CASSMPGTGEETQYF. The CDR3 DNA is TGTGCCAGCAGTATGCCCGGGACAGGGGAAGAGACCCAGTACTTC.

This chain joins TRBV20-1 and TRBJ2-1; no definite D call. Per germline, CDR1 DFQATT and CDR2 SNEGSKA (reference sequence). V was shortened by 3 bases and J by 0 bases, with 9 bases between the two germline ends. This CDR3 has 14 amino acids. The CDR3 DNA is TGCAGTGCTAGTGTCTCTAGCTCCTACAATGAGCAGTTCTTC. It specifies CSASVSSSYNEQFF.

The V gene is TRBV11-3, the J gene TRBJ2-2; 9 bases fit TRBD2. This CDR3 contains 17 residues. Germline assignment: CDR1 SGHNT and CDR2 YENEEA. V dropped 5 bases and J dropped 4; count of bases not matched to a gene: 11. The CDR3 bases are TGTGCCAGCAGCCCCCCCGCGGGAGGGCCCCTCACCGGGGAGCTGTTTTTT. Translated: CASSPPAGGPLTGELFF.

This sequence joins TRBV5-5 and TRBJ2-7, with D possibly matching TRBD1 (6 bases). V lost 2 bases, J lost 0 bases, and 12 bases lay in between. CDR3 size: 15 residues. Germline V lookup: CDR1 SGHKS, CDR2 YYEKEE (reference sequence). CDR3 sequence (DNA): TGTGCCAGCAGCTTCCTCCGGGACATCTCCTACGAGCAGTACTTC. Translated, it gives CASSFLRDISYEQYF.

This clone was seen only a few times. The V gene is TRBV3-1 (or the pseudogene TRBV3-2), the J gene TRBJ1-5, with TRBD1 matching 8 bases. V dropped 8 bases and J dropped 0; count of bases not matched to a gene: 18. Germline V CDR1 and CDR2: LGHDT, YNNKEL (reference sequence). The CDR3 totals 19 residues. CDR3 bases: TGTGCCAGCTCTGAAGGCGGGCAGGGGGCCTACTATAGCAATCAGCCCCAGCATTTT. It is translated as CASSEGGQGAYYSNQPQHF.

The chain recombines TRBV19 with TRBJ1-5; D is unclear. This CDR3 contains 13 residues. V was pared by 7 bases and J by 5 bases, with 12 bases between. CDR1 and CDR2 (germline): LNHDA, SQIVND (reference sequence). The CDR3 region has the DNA TGTGCCAGTAACGGGGTCCTAGATCAGCCCCAGCATTTT. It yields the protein CASNGVLDQPQHF.

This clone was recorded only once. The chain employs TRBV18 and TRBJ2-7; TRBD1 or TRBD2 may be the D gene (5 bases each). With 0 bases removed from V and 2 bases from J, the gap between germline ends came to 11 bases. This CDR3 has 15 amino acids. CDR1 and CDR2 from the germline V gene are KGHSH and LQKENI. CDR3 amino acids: CASSPPDSGTYEQYF. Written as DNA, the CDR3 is TGTGCCAGCTCACCACCCGACAGCGGAACCTACGAGCAGTACTTC.

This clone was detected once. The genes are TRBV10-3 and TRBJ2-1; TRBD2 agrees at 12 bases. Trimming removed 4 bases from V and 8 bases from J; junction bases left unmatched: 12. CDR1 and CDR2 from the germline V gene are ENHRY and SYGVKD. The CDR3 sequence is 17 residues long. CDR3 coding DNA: TGTGCCATCAGTGTTGTGGGCCTAGCGGGAGGGGGCGATGAGCAGTTCTTC. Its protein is CAISVVGLAGGGDEQFF.